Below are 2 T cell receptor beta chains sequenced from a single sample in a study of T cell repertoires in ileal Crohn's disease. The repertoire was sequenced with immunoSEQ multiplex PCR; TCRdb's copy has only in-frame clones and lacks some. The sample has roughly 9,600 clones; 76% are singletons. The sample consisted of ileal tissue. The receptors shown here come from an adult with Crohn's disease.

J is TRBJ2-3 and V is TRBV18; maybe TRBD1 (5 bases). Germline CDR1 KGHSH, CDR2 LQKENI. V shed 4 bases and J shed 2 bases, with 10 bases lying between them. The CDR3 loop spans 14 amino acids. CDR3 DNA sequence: TGTGCCAGCTCACAGGCAGGGTCCACAGATACGCAGTATTTT. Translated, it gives CASSQAGSTDTQYF.

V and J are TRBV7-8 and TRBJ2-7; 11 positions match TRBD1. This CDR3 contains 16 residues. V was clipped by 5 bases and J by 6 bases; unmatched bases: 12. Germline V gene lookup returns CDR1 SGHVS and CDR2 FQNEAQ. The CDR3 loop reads CASSPSSGTGGGEQYF. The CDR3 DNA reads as TGTGCCAGCAGCCCGTCCTCGGGGACAGGGGGAGGCGAGCAGTACTTC.